Shown below are 27 T cell receptor beta chains from a single sample sequenced in a study of control samples from healthy donors and cancer patients. Generated by immunoSEQ multiplex PCR, the TCRdb table keeps only in-frame clones and is missing some. In the table there are hundreds of thousands of clones, 80% to 95% of which are singletons. The specimen was PBMCs. These receptors came from a man aged 35 to 55 with head and neck cancer.

This clone was observed a few times. The chain has TRBV19 and TRBJ1-5, with D unclear. The CDR3 is made up of 14 amino acids. Trimming pared 6 bases from V and 7 bases from J, leaving 16 bases between. Germline loops: CDR1 LNHDA, CDR2 SQIVND (reference sequence). CDR3 protein: CASSEGGGGQPQHF. The CDR3 DNA reads as TGTGCCAGTAGCGAAGGTGGTGGTGGGCAGCCCCAGCATTTT.

The rearrangement joins TRBV28 to TRBJ1-2, with a possible D match to TRBD1 (5 bases). Trimming removed 3 bases from V and 3 bases from J, with 8 bases in between. The CDR3 totals 13 residues. Germline values: CDR1 MDHEN, CDR2 SYDVKM. CDR3 region: CASSLEGYYGYTF. The DNA of the CDR3 is TGTGCCAGCAGTTTGGAGGGGTACTATGGCTACACCTTC.

CDR3 sequence reads: CASSQRLAGGPENEQYF. The CDR3 DNA reads TGTGCCAGCAGCCAAAGGCTAGCGGGGGGGCCGGAAAACGAGCAGTACTTC. V is TRBV3-1 (or the pseudogene TRBV3-2) and J is TRBJ2-7, with 12 bases aligning to TRBD2. This CDR3 has 17 amino acids. Trimming took 2 bases from V and 5 from J; bases not matched to a gene: 10. Germline-derived CDR1 and CDR2 are LGHDT and YNNKEL (reference sequence).

This clone was observed a few times. The chain joins TRBV15 to TRBJ2-2; 8 bases agree with TRBD2. CDR1 is LNHNV, CDR2 YYDKDF, per germline (reference sequence). V shed 3 bases and J 6 bases; nucleotides not matched to a gene: 6. This CDR3 spans 15 amino acids. The CDR3 DNA sequence: TGTGCCACCAGCAGTGAGCGGGAGTTTCCCGGGGAGCTGTTTTTT. Protein sequence: CATSSEREFPGELFF.

The rearrangement joins TRBV5-1 to TRBJ1-2; D may be TRBD1 (5 bases). Per germline, CDR1 SGHRS and CDR2 YFSETQ. Trimming removed 5 bases from V and 6 bases from J, with 20 bases in between. CDR3 length: 15 amino acids. The CDR3 spells CASSFLTQGSDGYTF. The CDR3 DNA reads TGCGCCAGCAGTTTCCTTACCCAGGGCTCTGATGGCTACACCTTC.

The genes are TRBV9 and TRBJ2-1; tentatively, D is TRBD2 (6 bases). CDR3 length equals 15 residues. CDR1 and CDR2 (germline): SGDLS, YYNGEE. V was clipped by 7 bases and J by 10 bases, with 24 bases between them. DNA for the CDR3: TGTGCCAGCTCCGCCGGGACTGCCCCACCGAGGGAGCAGTTCTTC. Translation: CASSAGTAPPREQFF.

The V and J genes are TRBV6-5 and TRBJ2-2; D gene ambiguous. Germline loops: CDR1 MNHEY, CDR2 SVGAGI. The V gene lost 0 bases and the J gene lost 4 bases, with 12 bases spanning the gap. This CDR3 comprises 16 residues. CDR3 sequence: CASSYSEPPSTGELFF. In nucleotides, the CDR3 is TGTGCCAGCAGTTACTCGGAACCGCCGAGCACCGGGGAGCTGTTTTTT.

The chain combines TRBV6-5 with TRBJ1-5, with D uncertain. Trimming left V 6 bases short and J 4 bases short, with 16 bases between. The CDR3 is 15 amino acids. Germline V CDR1 and CDR2: MNHEY, SVGAGI. The DNA for the CDR3 is TGTGCCAGCAGACCCACAAAACGGGGAAATCAGCCCCAGCATTTT. Its protein is CASRPTKRGNQPQHF.

The chain carries TRBV28 and TRBJ2-1; the match to TRBD1 covers 7 bases. The CDR3 length is 13 residues. Germline values: CDR1 MDHEN, CDR2 SYDVKM. V dropped 1 base and J dropped 14; count of bases not matched to a gene: 8. CDR3 residues: CASSLLAAQGEFF. The CDR3 coding sequence is TGTGCCAGCAGTTTATTGGCCGCCCAGGGGGAGTTCTTC.

The V gene is TRBV4-2, the J gene TRBJ1-1; no firm D call. The CDR3 has 14 amino acids. CDR1 and CDR2 from the germline V gene are LGHNA and YNFKEQ. V was pared by 1 base and J by 8 bases, with 14 bases between. The CDR3 protein is CASSQGERWVEAFF. The CDR3 DNA is TGTGCCAGCAGCCAAGGGGAGAGATGGGTCGAAGCTTTCTTT.

CDR3 region: CASSYGDTTYGYTF. The CDR3 DNA reads TGTGCCAGCAGTTACGGTGACACAACCTATGGCTACACCTTC. The V call is TRBV6-6, the J call TRBJ1-2; D gene uncertain. Looked up from germline, CDR1 is MNHNY and CDR2 is SVGAGI (reference sequence). Trimming stripped 2 bases from V and 4 bases from J, with 11 bases between. CDR3 size: 14 residues.

The rearrangement links TRBV6-5 to TRBJ1-2, with 7 bases identical to TRBD1. After removal of 5 bases from V and 6 bases from J, the junction contained 6 bases not matched to a gene. The CDR3 is made up of 13 amino acids. Germline assignment: CDR1 MNHEY and CDR2 SVGAGI. The CDR3 region is CASSTTGRDGYTF. CDR3 sequence (DNA): TGTGCCAGCAGTACGACAGGGAGGGATGGCTACACCTTC.

The genes are TRBV7-3 and TRBJ1-1; D possibly corresponds to TRBD1 (5 bases). The V end lost 2 bases, the J end lost 8 bases, and 12 bases lay between the germline ends. Germline assignment: CDR1 SGHTA and CDR2 FQGTGA. This CDR3 is built from 13 residues. The CDR3 bases are TGTGCCAGCAGCTTATTCGGTCCAGGGGAAGCTTTCTTT. Translation: CASSLFGPGEAFF.

V gene TRBV7-2 combines with J gene TRBJ2-4; D not certain. In germline, CDR1 is SGHTA, CDR2 FQGNSA. The CDR3 is 18 amino acids. V was pared by 5 bases and J by 0 bases, with 20 bases between. CDR3 bases: TGTGCCAGCAGCATCAGCAACGTTAACCTATTAGCCAAAAACATTCAGTACTTC. It encodes CASSISNVNLLAKNIQYF.

The J gene is TRBJ1-3, the V gene TRBV16; D perhaps matches TRBD1 (6 bases). Germline V gives CDR1 KGHSY, CDR2 FQNENV. The CDR3 runs to 15 residues. V lost 0 bases and J 4 bases, leaving 10 bases between the germline ends. The CDR3 DNA follows: TGTGCCAGCAGCCAATCTGGACAGAGAGGAAACACCATATATTTT. This gives the protein CASSQSGQRGNTIYF.

This rearrangement joins TRBV5-6 to TRBJ1-5; TRBD1 matches at 7 bases. Germline CDR1 reads SGHDT; CDR2 reads YYEEEE. J was trimmed by 5 bases and V by 4 bases; bases with no gene match: 3. The CDR3 contains 13 residues. For the CDR3, the DNA is TGTGCCAGCAGCCAGGGGGGCCATCAGCCCCAGCATTTT. Translation: CASSQGGHQPQHF. The entire variable domain, with the rest obtained from reference TRBV5-6 and TRBJ1-5, is as follows: DAGVTQSPTHLIKTRGQQVTLRCSPKSGHDTVSWYQQALGQGPQFIFQYYEEEERQRGNFPDRFSGHQFPNYSSELNVNALLLGDSALYLCASSQGGHQPQHFGDGTRLSIL.

This rearrangement joins TRBV7-3 to TRBJ2-2; tentative D call: TRBD1 (5 bases). The length of the CDR3 is 15 residues. Trimming shortened V by 5 bases and J by 4 bases, and 14 bases separated the two germline ends. Germline loops: CDR1 SGHTA, CDR2 FQGTGA. In nucleotides, the CDR3 is TGTGCCAGCAGCCAGGACATATGGGGCACCGGGGAGCTGTTTTTT. It specifies CASSQDIWGTGELFF. Variable domain in full (rest from reference TRBV7-3 and TRBJ2-2): GAGVSQTPSNKVTEKGKYVELRCDPISGHTALYWYRQSLGQGPEFLIYFQGTGAADDSGLPNDRFFAVRPEGSVSTLKIQRTERGDSAVYLCASSQDIWGTGELFFGEGSRLTVL.

This chain uses TRBV2 with TRBJ1-1; D gene uncertain. There are 13 residues in the CDR3. V shed 4 bases and J shed 1 base, with 7 bases lying between them. Germline values: CDR1 SNHLY, CDR2 FYNNEI. The DNA of the CDR3 is TGTGCCAGCAGTGCTTGGGAGAACACTGAAGCTTTCTTT. This encodes CASSAWENTEAFF.

The chain is built from TRBV28 and TRBJ2-2; perhaps TRBD1 as D (6 bases). Germline V gene data show CDR1 as MDHEN and CDR2 as SYDVKM. CDR3 length equals 17 residues. Between the trimmed V and J ends, which lost 2 bases and 6 bases, there was a span of 19 bases. This chain's CDR3 is CASSLPPGQQGSGELFF. The CDR3 DNA follows: TGTGCCAGCAGTTTACCGCCGGGACAACAAGGGTCCGGGGAGCTGTTTTTT. Together with reference TRBV28 and TRBJ2-2, the CDR3 gives the full variable domain: DVKVTQSSRYLVKRTGEKVFLECVQDMDHENMFWYRQDPGLGLRLIYFSYDVKMKEKGDIPEGYSVSREKKERFSLILESASTNQTSMYLCASSLPPGQQGSGELFFGEGSRLTVL.

V and J are TRBV2 and TRBJ2-4; no firm D call. The CDR3 runs 15 residues. V lost 2 bases and J 0 bases, leaving 8 bases between the germline ends. Germline loops: CDR1 SNHLY, CDR2 FYNNEI. CDR3 bases: TGTGCCAGCAGTGAACAGACTCTAGCCAAAAACATTCAGTACTTC. Translated: CASSEQTLAKNIQYF.

The gene calls are TRBV7-9 and TRBJ2-7; D is possibly TRBD1 (6 bases). Germline CDR1 SEHNR, CDR2 FQNEAQ (reference sequence). V lost 5 bases, J lost 5 bases, and 16 bases lay in between. The CDR3 sequence is 14 residues long. The CDR3 here is CASSANREWNEQYF. In nucleotides, the CDR3 is TGTGCCAGCAGCGCAAACAGGGAGTGGAACGAGCAGTACTTC.

CDR3 nucleotides: TGTGCCAGCAGCCCACATTGGGAAGTACTCCCCTACGAGCAGTACTTC. Protein product: CASSPHWEVLPYEQYF. The V gene is TRBV4-2, the J gene TRBJ2-7; D unclear. With 4 bases removed from V and 2 bases from J, the gap between germline ends came to 18 bases. The CDR3 sequence is 16 residues long. CDR1 and CDR2 from the germline V gene are LGHNA and YNFKEQ.

The rearrangement uses TRBV28 and TRBJ2-1; D is undetermined. V lost 7 bases to trimming and J lost 5 bases, with 6 bases between them. Per the germline V gene, CDR1 is MDHEN and CDR2 is SYDVKM. The CDR3 totals 11 residues. As DNA, the CDR3 is TGTGCCAGCACTGAGAACAATGAGCAGTTCTTC. Amino acid sequence: CASTENNEQFF.

The V gene is TRBV4-2, the J gene TRBJ2-7, with unresolved D. The V end was cut by 3 bases, the J end by 0 bases, with 9 bases between. The CDR3 loop spans 14 amino acids. In germline, CDR1 is LGHNA, CDR2 YNFKEQ. The CDR3 bases are TGTGCCAGCAGCCACTCACTCAGCTCCTACGAGCAGTACTTC. Translation gives CASSHSLSSYEQYF.

The chain couples TRBV5-6 to TRBJ1-5; D is undetermined. CDR1 and CDR2 from the germline V gene are SGHDT and YYEEEE. With 4 bases removed from V and 2 bases from J, the gap between germline ends came to 13 bases. CDR3 length: 15 amino acids. CDR3 DNA: TGTGCCAGCAGCCAGAGACTGATTGGCAATCAGCCCCAGCATTTT. Translation: CASSQRLIGNQPQHF.

The chain links TRBV11-2 to TRBJ2-2, with D unclear. CDR3 length equals 13 residues. Between the trimmed V and J ends, which lost 1 base and 7 bases, there was a span of 7 bases. In germline, CDR1 is SGHAT, CDR2 FQNNGV. CDR3: CASSLALGGELFF. Here the CDR3 DNA reads TGTGCCAGCAGCTTAGCGTTAGGCGGGGAGCTGTTTTTT.

There are a few counts of this clone. J is TRBJ1-1 and V is TRBV6-5; D is unclear. From germline, CDR1 is MNHEY and CDR2 SVGAGI. The CDR3 contains 14 residues. V shed 0 bases and J shed 4 bases, with 9 bases lying between them. The CDR3 DNA reads TGTGCCAGCAGTTACTCGAGGCGGGGCACTGAAGCTTTCTTT. Protein sequence: CASSYSRRGTEAFF.